The entry below describes one T cell receptor beta chain. The target of this receptor is not known. Within one base of it there is no much larger clone, and no base qualities were kept. This specimen comes from a study of blood T cell repertoires in COVID-19 (dated by TCRdb to about 2020). About the study as a whole: The collaborator samples originated in the United States, Italy and Spain and spanned the acute and convalescent phases of COVID-19. Where available, HLA class I and class II types were obtained from metadata supplied by the sample provider rather than from assay-based typing. Deeply sampled blood TCRbeta repertoires from subjects exposed to, actively infected with, or recovered from COVID-19 were included in the dataset. Samples were obtained from the ongoing ImmuneRACE study (first 160 participants) and from some 1,200 subjects provided by 6 global collaborators. The repertoires were released in a freely available public database meant as a resource for research on the immune response to SARS-CoV-2. The material from the prospective study consisted of cDNA or gDNA derived from T cells, B-cell-depleted T cells, or PBMCs. Nearly every sample came with metadata listing a de-identified subject ID, COVID-19 status, age in years and sex.

The full study reports these points: The quantity of clinical and demographic metadata differed by source and by participant and was supplied without curation.

TCRbeta CDR3 regions were amplified from genomic DNA by means of the immunoSEQ Assay, a bias-controlled multiplex PCR. Turning to the authors' computational methods: The number of nucleated cells in each sample was estimated from the amplification of reference gene primers within the assay. To quantify the absolute abundance of each unique TCRbeta CDR3 rearrangement, sequence reads were collapsed and filtered. Productive Simpson clonality was computed per sample as the square root of Simpson's diversity index over productive rearrangements. TCRdb took this table from immuneACCESS and kept in-frame rearrangements with V and J called. Such tables lack part of the clones; where checked against another copy, unresolved V genes explain under half of the gap, and the rest is unexplained. V and J calls and clone size are those listed in that table; D and trimming were worked out from the DNA. This sample has around 140,000 clones in its table, and 81% of those were observed once. In total, the top ten clones hold around 8.8% of the sample.

Collaborating institutions collected whole blood in K2EDTA tubes following their own protocols. Collaborator samples were shipped for TCRbeta analysis as frozen whole blood, isolated PBMCs, or DNA extracted from either sample type. The sequenced sample consisted of peripheral blood. This TCR came from a human donor in a cohort sampled during active COVID-19.

The sequenced DNA: TGCGCCAGCAGAGACGGGACAAGGCTAGGGACCCAGTACTTC. It is translated as CASRDGTRLGTQYF. The V and J genes are TRBV5-1 and TRBJ2-5; TRBD1 could be the D gene, as 6 bases match. Reading from cysteine to phenylalanine, the CDR3 counts 14 amino acids. The kept DNA is CDR3 alone, 42 bases in frame from the first base. The trim is 5 bases for V and 7 bases for J, with a gap of 18 bases between the germline ends. As encoded in the germline V gene, CDR1 is SGHRS while CDR2 is YFSETQ.